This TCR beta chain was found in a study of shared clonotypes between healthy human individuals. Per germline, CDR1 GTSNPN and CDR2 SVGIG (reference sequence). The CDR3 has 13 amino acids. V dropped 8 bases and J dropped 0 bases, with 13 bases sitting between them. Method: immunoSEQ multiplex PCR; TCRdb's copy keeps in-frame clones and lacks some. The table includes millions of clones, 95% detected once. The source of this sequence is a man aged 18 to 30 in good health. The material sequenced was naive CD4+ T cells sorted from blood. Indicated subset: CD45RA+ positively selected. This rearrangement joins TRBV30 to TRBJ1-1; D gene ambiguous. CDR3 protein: CAGSGRVNTEAFF. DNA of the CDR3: TGTGCCGGATCAGGACGGGTGAACACTGAAGCTTTCTTT.